A single sample gave rise to the 27 T cell receptor beta chains below, sequenced in a study of a mutant IDH1 vaccine in newly diagnosed glioma. The time point here: week 47, end of study. Doses consisted of 300 ug of mutant IDH1 20-mer peptide each, paired with topical imiquimod. This table comes from immunoSEQ multiplex PCR, and its TCRdb copy is limited to in-frame clones, with some not included. The sample includes 30,000 to 40,000 clones, about 83% of them seen just once. The antigens for these receptors are not known. This specimen was PBMCs, taken from a glioma patient whose treatment included an IDH1 peptide vaccine. The receptors shown here come from a woman aged 25 to 39 with glioma.

This rearrangement joins TRBV10-3 to TRBJ1-5; TRBD1 is a possible D gene (6 bases). The germline V and J ends were trimmed by 9 bases and 4 bases, with 16 bases remaining between them. Germline CDR1 is ENHRY and CDR2 is SYGVKD. This CDR3 is built from 14 residues. The CDR3 protein is CAISPDRKNQPQHF. The CDR3 DNA reads TGTGCCATTTCTCCCGACAGGAAGAATCAGCCCCAGCATTTT.

The chain employs TRBV7-9 and TRBJ1-1; TRBD1 is a possible D gene (6 bases). This CDR3 spans 15 amino acids. V gave up 1 base and J gave up 0 bases, with 9 bases separating them. Germline lookup yields CDR1 SEHNR and CDR2 FQNEAQ (reference sequence). The CDR3 reads CASSLGGQLNTEAFF. The CDR3 region has the DNA TGTGCCAGCAGCTTAGGAGGACAGCTGAACACTGAAGCTTTCTTT.

The rearrangement uses TRBV5-6 and TRBJ2-3; no clear D gene. Trimming removed 0 bases at V and 2 bases at J, with 10 bases between. This CDR3 is built from 15 residues. Looked up from germline, CDR1 is SGHDT and CDR2 is YYEEEE. CDR3 residues: CASSLDFVNTDTQYF. The DNA for the CDR3 is TGTGCCAGCAGCTTGGACTTCGTGAACACAGATACGCAGTATTTT.

V is TRBV5-4 and J is TRBJ2-7, with no clear D. CDR1 and CDR2 from the germline V gene are SGHNT and YYREEE (reference sequence). Trimming removed 10 bases from V and 0 bases from J, with 5 bases in between. This CDR3 is 10 amino acids long. In nucleotides, the CDR3 is TGTGCCCCCGTCTCCTACGAGCAGTACTTC. Amino acids: CAPVSYEQYF.

Here the CDR3 DNA reads TGTGCTAGTGGTTTGGGGGACAGAGCCTACGAGCAGTACTTC. Its translation is CASGLGDRAYEQYF. J is TRBJ2-7 and V is TRBV12-5, with TRBD1 matching 7 bases. The germline V gene encodes CDR1 LGHNT and CDR2 FRNRAP. The CDR3 covers 14 residues. The ends lost 1 base at V and 2 bases at J; junction bases unmatched: 2. The variable domain in full, completed from reference TRBV12-5 and TRBJ2-7, reads DARVTQTPRHKVTEMGQEVTMRCQPILGHNTVFWYRQTMMQGLELLAYFRNRAPLDDSGMPKDRFSAEMPDATLATLKIQPSEPRDSAVYFCASGLGDRAYEQYFGPGTRLTVT.

This clone counts as medium-sized. Other DNA sequences in this specimen translate into the identical CDR3. The V gene is TRBV4-1, the J gene TRBJ1-3; D might be TRBD1 (5 bases). CDR1 and CDR2 from the germline V gene are MGHRA and YSYEKL. The CDR3 has 16 residues. V lost 0 bases and J lost 0, with 9 bases in between. CDR3 sequence: CASSQDSGGSGNTIYF. The CDR3 DNA follows: TGCGCCAGCAGCCAAGATTCGGGGGGCTCTGGAAACACCATATATTTT.

This clone was recorded a few times. The rearrangement links TRBV10-2 to TRBJ1-3, with 7 bases identical to TRBD1. This CDR3 is 16 amino acids long. Trimming removed 2 bases from V and 0 bases from J; junction bases left unmatched: 4. Germline-derived CDR1 and CDR2 are WSHSY and SAAADI. The CDR3 region has the DNA TGCGCCAGCAGTGAGGGGGACAGAGCCTCTGGAAACACCATATATTTT. Translated: CASSEGDRASGNTIYF.

The chain carries TRBV14 and TRBJ2-7, with 9 bases that match TRBD1. Germline values: CDR1 SGHDN, CDR2 FVKESK. The V and J ends lost 0 bases and 5 bases, in that order; junction bases with no gene match: 14. This CDR3 has 18 amino acids. The CDR3 spells CASSQDFLFGTGTHEQYF. CDR3 nucleotides: TGTGCCAGCAGCCAAGATTTCCTCTTTGGGACAGGGACCCACGAGCAGTACTTC.

The J gene is TRBJ1-1, the V gene TRBV28; D remains ambiguous. The V gene's germline CDR1 is MDHEN and CDR2 SYDVKM. The CDR3 runs 12 residues. V shed 6 bases and J shed 1 base, with 6 bases lying between them. The CDR3 protein is CASRWENTEAFF. The DNA for the CDR3 is TGTGCCAGCAGGTGGGAGAACACTGAAGCTTTCTTT.

The chain employs TRBV19 and TRBJ1-1, with D unclear. The V and J ends lost 5 bases and 0 bases respectively, with 13 bases between them. The CDR3 sequence is 15 residues long. Looked up from germline, CDR1 is LNHDA and CDR2 is SQIVND (reference sequence). The CDR3 DNA sequence: TGTGCCAGTAGTGAAACCGGGGTTGTGAACACTGAAGCTTTCTTT. It specifies CASSETGVVNTEAFF.

The chain has TRBV19 and TRBJ2-1; D gene unclear. This CDR3 contains 15 residues. Per germline, CDR1 LNHDA and CDR2 SQIVND (reference sequence). Trimming took off 4 bases at V and 0 bases at J, with 10 bases between the two ends. CDR3 DNA: TGTGCCAGTAGTACGCCTCCTCCCTCCTACAATGAGCAGTTCTTC. Translating it yields CASSTPPPSYNEQFF.

Concerning this clone itself: The identical CDR3 is also encoded by other nucleotide sequences in the sample. CDR3 nucleotides: TGTGCCAGCAGCGTAGCCGGGTCCACTGAAGCTTTCTTT. Amino acids: CASSVAGSTEAFF. The chain couples TRBV9 to TRBJ1-1; D ambiguous. Germline CDR1 SGDLS, CDR2 YYNGEE. Deletions cut 0 bases from V and 4 bases from J, with 7 bases between. CDR3 length: 13 residues.

V usage is TRBV10-1 and J usage is TRBJ1-3; D gene uncertain. V lost 4 bases and J lost 0, with 4 bases in between. Germline CDR1 is WNHNN and CDR2 is SYGVQD (reference sequence). The CDR3 spans 13 residues. CDR3 amino acids: CASSGGSGNTIYF. CDR3 in DNA: TGCGCCAGCAGTGGAGGCTCTGGAAACACCATATATTTT.

This chain links TRBV7-2 with TRBJ2-3; D not resolved. Per germline, CDR1 SGHTA and CDR2 FQGNSA. V shed 5 bases and J shed 6 bases, with 18 bases lying between them. The CDR3 sequence is 15 residues long. CDR3 sequence reads: CASSRRFLPVDTQYF. CDR3 bases: TGTGCCAGCAGCCGACGGTTTCTACCGGTGGATACGCAGTATTTT.

This clone showed up just once. This chain joins TRBV7-9 and TRBJ2-7; D not resolved. The CDR3 contains 13 residues. The germline V gene has CDR1 SEHNR and CDR2 FQNEAQ (reference sequence). V was shortened by 2 bases and J by 2 bases, with 7 bases between the two germline ends. The DNA of the CDR3 is TGTGCCAGCAGCTTAAAAACGGCCTACGAGCAGTACTTC. Translated: CASSLKTAYEQYF.

The rearrangement joins TRBV14 to TRBJ1-1, with D unresolved. In germline, CDR1 is SGHDN, CDR2 FVKESK. CDR3 length equals 13 residues. The V gene lost 5 bases and the J gene lost 3 bases, with 10 bases spanning the gap. This chain's CDR3 is CASSAVPDTEAFF. The CDR3 region has the DNA TGTGCCAGCAGCGCTGTTCCTGACACTGAAGCTTTCTTT.

The chain uses TRBV6-1 and TRBJ1-5, with unresolved D. V lost 2 bases and J lost 7, with 12 bases in between. Germline-derived CDR1 and CDR2 are MNHNS and SASEGT. The CDR3 is made up of 14 amino acids. CDR3 in DNA: TGTGCCAGCAGTGAATACCCCGAGGGACAGCCCCAGCATTTT. This sequence encodes CASSEYPEGQPQHF.

The table lists this clone with a few counts. The chain is built from TRBV6-5 and TRBJ1-2; D is uncertain. Trimming removed 8 bases at V and 4 bases at J, with 8 bases between. This CDR3 contains 11 residues. The germline V gene has CDR1 MNHEY and CDR2 SVGAGI. CDR3 nucleotide sequence: TGTGCCAGCGGGCTAGGCTATGGCTACACCTTC. Its protein product is CASGLGYGYTF.

The chain carries TRBV5-4 and TRBJ2-6; 9 positions agree with TRBD1. The CDR3 is 17 amino acids. Germline V lookup: CDR1 SGHNT, CDR2 YYREEE (reference sequence). After removal of 4 bases from V and 0 bases from J, the junction contained 5 bases not matched to a gene. CDR3 DNA: TGTGCCAGCAGCGGGGGACAGGGAACCTCTGGGGCCAACGTCCTGACTTTC. It specifies CASSGGQGTSGANVLTF.

This clone was detected a few times. J is TRBJ1-2 and V is TRBV10-1; weak D call: TRBD1 (5 bases). V lost 10 bases and J 4 bases, leaving 13 bases between the germline ends. The CDR3 extends over 12 amino acids. Germline V lookup: CDR1 WNHNN, CDR2 SYGVQD (reference sequence). The CDR3 here is CATRGALYGYTF. The DNA of the CDR3 is TGCGCCACCCGAGGGGCCCTCTATGGCTACACCTTC.

The J gene is TRBJ1-4, the V gene TRBV7-9; D gene uncertain. The CDR3 is made up of 16 amino acids. Germline CDR1 is SEHNR and CDR2 is FQNEAQ (reference sequence). V was pared by 0 bases and J by 5 bases, with 13 bases between. The CDR3 DNA is TGTGCCAGCAGCTTAGCCGCGGCAGGCCCGAATGAAAAACTGTTTTTT. Protein: CASSLAAAGPNEKLFF.

The chain employs TRBV6-5 and TRBJ2-1, with TRBD2 matching over 7 bases. The CDR3 has 15 amino acids. With 5 bases clipped from V and 3 bases from J, the junction kept 7 bases outside the gene matches. Germline CDR1 and CDR2: MNHEY and SVGAGI. The CDR3 DNA follows: TGTGCCAGCAGTCGCGGGGGACCCAACTACAATGAGCAGTTCTTC. Protein product: CASSRGGPNYNEQFF.

The chain employs TRBV7-9 and TRBJ1-1, with TRBD1 matching 7 bases. CDR1 SEHNR and CDR2 FQNEAQ come from the germline V gene (reference sequence). CDR3 size: 14 residues. V trimming: 5 bases; J trimming: 4 bases; junction bases outside the gene matches: 7. The CDR3 DNA follows: TGTGCCAGCAGCCTAGACAGGGTCCTCACTGAAGCTTTCTTT. Translating it yields CASSLDRVLTEAFF.

This clone came up once. The chain combines TRBV5-5 with TRBJ2-7; D may be TRBD1 (6 bases). Germline CDR1 is SGHKS and CDR2 is YYEKEE (reference sequence). The CDR3 loop spans 14 amino acids. Trimming removed 8 bases from V and 1 base from J, with 16 bases in between. The CDR3 reads CASYSGTLSYEQYF. The CDR3 DNA sequence: TGTGCCAGTTACTCCGGGACACTTTCCTACGAGCAGTACTTC.

V and J are TRBV10-2 and TRBJ1-5; D remains ambiguous. The CDR3 spans 16 residues. V lost 0 bases and J lost 3, with 12 bases in between. Germline V gives CDR1 WSHSY, CDR2 SAAADI. CDR3 bases: TGCGCCAGCAGTGAGTCCGACTTATTTTTCAATCAGCCCCAGCATTTT. It is translated as CASSESDLFFNQPQHF.

This clone has just one count. The chain couples TRBV5-1 to TRBJ2-3; tentatively, D is TRBD2 (5 bases). CDR3 length equals 15 residues. Germline assignment: CDR1 SGHRS and CDR2 YFSETQ. V shed 6 bases and J shed 6 bases, with 20 bases lying between them. CDR3 residues: CASNIIPTGGDTQYF. The DNA for the CDR3 is TGCGCCAGCAACATAATTCCGACGGGCGGGGATACGCAGTATTTT.

The chain links TRBV30 to TRBJ2-6; D uncertain. The CDR3 is 15 amino acids. V lost 3 bases to trimming and J lost 0 bases, with 9 bases between them. Germline CDR1 reads GTSNPN; CDR2 reads SVGIG (reference sequence). The CDR3 DNA reads TGTGCCTGGAGCGTTAGTCACTCTGGGGCCAACGTCCTGACTTTC. The encoded protein is CAWSVSHSGANVLTF.